The 25 T cell receptor beta chains reported below all come from one sample, sequenced in a study of T-cell reconstitution after alpha-beta-depleted transplantation in children. A library of TCRbeta sequences, prepared with unique molecular identifiers, was generated. A single record per CDR3 protein comes from TCRdb applying MiXCR to the PCR reads. The table lists hundreds of thousands of distinct CDR3 sequences, 16% of them singletons. The specimen comprised PBMCs from the stem cell graft donor, sampled from the stem cell graft. The source of these receptors is a human donor who donated a stem cell graft to a child with acute myeloid leukemia.

This clonotype was seen many times. The chain recombines TRBV7-6 with TRBJ2-1; TRBD2 agrees at 12 bases. Germline-derived CDR1 and CDR2 are SGHVS and FNYEAQ. There are 19 residues in the CDR3. V gave up 2 bases and J gave up 1 base; unmatched junction bases: 9. The CDR3 DNA sequence: TGTGCCAGCAGCTTAATAGGGCTAGCGGGGGGGCAATCCTACAATGAGCAGTTCTTC. Translating gives CASSLIGLAGGQSYNEQFF.

This sequence joins TRBV20-1 and TRBJ2-7; tentatively, D is TRBD1 (6 bases). V was trimmed by 4 bases and J by 1 base, leaving 17 bases between them. The length of the CDR3 is 15 residues. The germline gives CDR1 DFQATT, CDR2 SNEGSKA (reference sequence). The CDR3 is CSAINLTGPSYEQYF. The CDR3 nucleotides read TGCAGTGCTATAAACCTTACAGGGCCTTCCTACGAGCAGTACTTC.

This clonotype showed up many times. The J gene is TRBJ1-1, the V gene TRBV7-3; D ambiguous. V was trimmed by 3 bases and J by 7 bases, leaving 12 bases between them. Germline V gene lookup returns CDR1 SGHTA and CDR2 FQGTGA. The CDR3 runs 13 residues. CDR3 loop: CASSFLGRGEAFF. The DNA of the CDR3 is TGTGCCAGCAGCTTTTTAGGGCGCGGTGAAGCTTTCTTT. Full variable domain (outside the CDR3, taken from reference TRBV7-3 and TRBJ1-1): GAGVSQTPSNKVTEKGKYVELRCDPISGHTALYWYRQSLGQGPEFLIYFQGTGAADDSGLPNDRFFAVRPEGSVSTLKIQRTERGDSAVYLCASSFLGRGEAFFGQGTRLTVV.

This clonotype appeared many times. This rearrangement joins TRBV4-3 to TRBJ1-2; D gene uncertain. CDR3 size: 17 residues. The V end lost 5 bases, the J end lost 2 bases, and 21 bases lay between the germline ends. The germline gives CDR1 LGHNA, CDR2 YSLEER. CDR3 region: CASSLFVRDEDNYGYTF. Written as DNA, the CDR3 is TGCGCCAGCAGCTTGTTCGTAAGGGATGAGGACAACTATGGCTACACCTTC.

Ten or more counts support this clonotype. The chain links TRBV29-1 to TRBJ2-3; either TRBD1 or TRBD2 may supply D (5 bases each). This CDR3 has 14 amino acids. V lost 8 bases and J 5 bases, leaving 20 bases between the germline ends. The germline CDR1 and CDR2 sequences are SQVTM and ANQGSEA. CDR3 DNA sequence: TGCAGCTTGGGGCAGGGCGGGTTTATAGATACGCAGTATTTT. The encoded protein is CSLGQGGFIDTQYF.

This clonotype appeared a few times. This sequence joins TRBV9 and TRBJ2-3; 14 nucleotides line up with TRBD2. CDR1 is SGDLS and CDR2 is YYNGEE in the germline V gene. Unmatched junction bases numbered 7, after V lost 2 bases and J lost 5 bases. There are 17 residues in the CDR3. In DNA form, the CDR3 reads TGTGCCAGCAGCGTGACTAGCGGGGGGGCCTTAGTAGATACGCAGTATTTT. Encoded protein: CASSVTSGGALVDTQYF.

This clonotype was seen ten or more times. The CDR3 loop is CSAFGTSGRNTGELFF. The CDR3 DNA follows: TGCAGTGCTTTCGGGACTAGCGGGAGGAACACCGGGGAGCTGTTTTTT. The chain has TRBV20-1 and TRBJ2-2, with 14 positions matching TRBD2. Germline-derived CDR1 and CDR2 are DFQATT and SNEGSKA (reference sequence). V trimming: 5 bases; J trimming: 1 base; junction bases outside the gene matches: 3. CDR3 length equals 16 residues.

This clonotype was picked up many times. At one of its ends the junction is not consistent with the germline gene, which may arise from a read error. The CDR3 region is CSARGGLAGITSHEQYF. The DNA of the CDR3 is TGCAGTGCTAGAGGAGGACTAGCGGGGATAACCTCCCACGAGCAGTACTTC. The V gene is TRBV20-1, the J gene TRBJ2-7; 12 nucleotides agree with TRBD2. The CDR3 consists of 17 residues. Germline CDR1 and CDR2: DFQATT and SNEGSKA (reference sequence).

V and J are TRBV12-3 or TRBV12-4 and TRBJ1-6, with D perhaps TRBD1 (6 bases). The CDR3 consists of 14 residues. The V end was cut by 1 base, the J end by 9 bases, with 10 bases between. CDR3 coding DNA: TGTGCCAGCAGTTTAGACAGGGAACCTTCACCCCTCCACTTT. Protein: CASSLDREPSPLHF.

This clonotype appeared many times. The V gene is TRBV5-1, the J gene TRBJ1-1; D unclear. V was trimmed by 4 bases and J by 1 base, leaving 11 bases between them. In germline, CDR1 is SGHRS, CDR2 YFSETQ. The CDR3 is made up of 14 amino acids. CDR3 bases: TGCGCCAGCAGCCCCAAGTTGGGGAACACTGAAGCTTTCTTT. It specifies CASSPKLGNTEAFF.

This clonotype was recorded many times. The chain is built from TRBV5-1 and TRBJ2-7; maybe TRBD1 (5 bases). CDR3 length: 16 residues. Germline CDR1 and CDR2: SGHRS and YFSETQ. V was pared by 2 bases and J by 3 bases, with 18 bases between. This chain's CDR3 is CASSLYQGAMFYEQYV. CDR3 nucleotides: TGCGCCAGCAGCTTATACCAGGGCGCTATGTTCTACGAGCAGTACGTC.

In this sample, this clonotype turned up many times. CDR3 protein: CSARELAGTYEQYV. CDR3 DNA: TGCAGTGCTAGGGAACTAGCGGGGACCTACGAGCAGTACGTC. The J gene is TRBJ2-7, the V gene TRBV20-1; 10 nucleotides line up with TRBD2. V trimming: 3 bases; J trimming: 2 bases; junction bases outside the gene matches: 4. CDR1 and CDR2 (germline): DFQATT, SNEGSKA (reference sequence). This CDR3 is 14 amino acids long.

This clonotype has a handful of counts. The chain carries TRBV9 and TRBJ1-1; no clear D. The germline V gene has CDR1 SGDLS and CDR2 YYNGEE. CDR3 size: 13 residues. Trimming took off 7 bases at V and 1 base at J, with 11 bases between the two ends. CDR3 sequence: CASGGGGNTEAFF. The CDR3 DNA sequence: TGTGCCAGCGGCGGAGGAGGGAACACTGAAGCTTTCTTT.

The genes are TRBV2 and TRBJ2-7; D might be TRBD2 (5 bases). The V and J ends lost 3 bases and 0 bases respectively, with 12 bases between them. The germline V gene encodes CDR1 SNHLY and CDR2 FYNNEI. The CDR3 extends over 15 amino acids. CDR3 region: CASSDGGPVSYEQYF. CDR3 nucleotide sequence: TGTGCCAGCAGTGATGGAGGACCAGTCTCCTACGAGCAGTACTTC.

The sample holds many counts of this clonotype. In DNA form, the CDR3 reads TGTGCCAGCAGCCCGAGCGCCTACGAGCAGTACTTC. Translated, it gives CASSPSAYEQYF. The V and J genes are TRBV5-5 and TRBJ2-7; D gene uncertain. The CDR3 sequence is 12 residues long. Trimming cost V 4 bases and J 2 bases, with 7 bases left between them. Looked up from germline, CDR1 is SGHKS and CDR2 is YYEKEE (reference sequence).

This clonotype was seen repeatedly, ten times or more. The rearrangement joins TRBV13 to TRBJ2-1; 8 bases match TRBD1. CDR1 is PRHDT and CDR2 is FYEKMQ in the germline V gene (reference sequence). V lost 8 bases, J lost 4 bases, and 4 bases stayed unmatched. This CDR3 contains 13 residues. The chain's CDR3 is CASGNRGYNEQFF. CDR3 bases: TGTGCCAGCGGGAACAGGGGGTACAATGAGCAGTTCTTC.

The chain links TRBV28 to TRBJ1-5; TRBD1 matches 9 bases. The CDR3 runs 16 residues. Germline CDR1 reads MDHEN; CDR2 reads SYDVKM. The V and J ends lost 5 bases and 6 bases, in that order; junction bases with no gene match: 11. Here the CDR3 reads CASSAFGQGSGQPQHF. CDR3 DNA: TGTGCCAGCAGTGCATTCGGACAGGGGTCGGGTCAGCCCCAGCATTTT.

This clonotype came up many times. V gene TRBV29-1 combines with J gene TRBJ2-7, with 7 bases aligning to TRBD1. The germline V gene encodes CDR1 SQVTM and CDR2 ANQGSEA. The CDR3 extends over 14 amino acids. V lost 4 bases to trimming and J lost 2 bases; unmatched junction nucleotides: 8. The CDR3 DNA follows: TGCAGCGTTGCTCCTACTGGGACAGCCTACGAGCAGTACTTC. Its translation is CSVAPTGTAYEQYF.

This clonotype has only a few counts. The chain joins TRBV5-1 to TRBJ2-7; possibly TRBD1 for D (6 bases). The germline gives CDR1 SGHRS, CDR2 YFSETQ. The CDR3 sequence is 15 residues long. Trimming shortened V by 5 bases and J by 1 base, and 16 bases separated the two germline ends. CDR3 sequence: CASSPNGDTSYEQYF. CDR3 DNA: TGCGCCAGCAGTCCGAACGGGGACACATCCTACGAGCAGTACTTC. The full variable domain, rest sourced from reference TRBV5-1 and TRBJ2-7, is KAGVTQTPRYLIKTRGQQVTLSCSPISGHRSVSWYQQTPGQGLQFLFEYFSETQRNKGNFPGRFSGRQFSNSRSEMNVSTLELGDSALYLCASSPNGDTSYEQYFGPGTRLTVT.

This clonotype was seen at least ten times. The V call is TRBV7-2, the J call TRBJ2-7; D remains ambiguous. Deletions cut 2 bases from V and 2 bases from J, with 7 bases between. This CDR3 contains 13 residues. Germline V gene lookup returns CDR1 SGHTA and CDR2 FQGNSA. The CDR3 region is CASSLQQAYEQYF. The CDR3 DNA sequence: TGTGCCAGCAGCTTACAACAAGCCTACGAGCAGTACTTC.

In its sample, this clonotype was seen once. This rearrangement joins TRBV5-1 to TRBJ1-3; D is uncertain. V was clipped by 0 bases and J by 2 bases, with 15 bases between them. Looked up from germline, CDR1 is SGHRS and CDR2 is YFSETQ. This CDR3 comprises 17 residues. CDR3 protein: CASSLEGGIITGNTIYF. The CDR3 DNA reads TGCGCCAGCAGCTTGGAGGGCGGGATTATCACTGGAAACACCATATATTTT.

In this sample, this clonotype turned up many times. This chain links TRBV20-1 with TRBJ2-1; TRBD2 agrees at 14 bases. The trim removed 0 bases at V and 8 bases at J, leaving 9 bases unmatched. Germline CDR1 reads DFQATT; CDR2 reads SNEGSKA (reference sequence). This CDR3 is built from 17 residues. CDR3 amino acids: CSARESRLAGGRDEQFF. CDR3 DNA sequence: TGCAGTGCTAGAGAATCGAGACTAGCGGGGGGGCGGGATGAGCAGTTCTTC.

This clonotype turned up a few times. The chain uses TRBV29-1 and TRBJ2-3; 7 bases are shared with TRBD1. V dropped 5 bases and J dropped 2; count of bases not matched to a gene: 7. Germline CDR1 is SQVTM and CDR2 is ANQGSEA. The CDR3 contains 14 residues. In DNA, the CDR3 is TGCAGCGTTAACAGGGGATTTCCCACAGATACGCAGTATTTT. Translation: CSVNRGFPTDTQYF.

The table lists this clonotype with many counts. V is TRBV29-1 and J is TRBJ2-2; D might be TRBD1 (6 bases). This CDR3 comprises 13 residues. In germline, CDR1 is SQVTM, CDR2 ANQGSEA. Deletions cut 8 bases from V and 1 base from J, with 11 bases between. In DNA form, the CDR3 reads TGCAGCTATCAGGGGAAGAACACCGGGGAGCTGTTTTTT. Translated, it gives CSYQGKNTGELFF.

This clonotype was counted between two and nine times. This sequence joins TRBV10-3 and TRBJ1-5; D unresolved. CDR1 is ENHRY, CDR2 SYGVKD, per germline. V lost 0 bases to trimming and J lost 0 bases, with 6 bases between them. The CDR3 extends over 15 amino acids. The CDR3: CAISESRNSNQPQHF. The CDR3 DNA reads as TGTGCCATCAGTGAGTCAAGGAATAGCAATCAGCCCCAGCATTTT.